This T cell receptor beta chain was identified during a study of CD8 T cells in ankylosing spondylitis. Germline CDR1 reads LGHDT; CDR2 reads YNNKEL (reference sequence). The CDR3 is 14 residues long. V dropped 8 bases and J dropped 2; count of bases not matched to a gene: 7. TCR beta libraries were made by quantitative 5'-RACE with molecular barcodes. MiXCR, run by TCRdb on the 5' RACE reads, gives a single entry per CDR3 protein. The sample has about 88,000 distinct CDR3 sequences, 27% seen once; the top ten hold roughly 60%. V usage is TRBV3-1 and J usage is TRBJ2-5; 8 bases are a match to TRBD2. This receptor was obtained from a male donor with ankylosing spondylitis or in good health (not recorded which). The sample comprised blood, either unsorted or a sorted T cell fraction (not recorded which). Here the CDR3 DNA reads TGTGCCAGCCGTAACTTAGCGGGACAAGAGACCCAGTACTTC. This translates into CASRNLAGQETQYF.